This T cell receptor beta chain originates from a study of T-cell memory formation after mild COVID-19. V was pared by 8 bases and J by 5 bases, with 7 bases of the junction left unmatched. There are 14 residues in the CDR3. Per the germline V gene, CDR1 is MNHEY and CDR2 is SVGAGI. TCRdb reprocessed the 5' RACE reads with MiXCR, giving one entry per CDR3 protein. The sample yields roughly 250,000 distinct CDR3 sequences, over 15% seen once. The chain is built from TRBV6-5 and TRBJ1-5; 9 positions agree with TRBD1. This TCR came from a young man who had mild COVID-19 (a few samples of this study predate the infection). Cell type and time point are not known. The sequenced material came from PBMCs or a T cell subset sorted from them (not recorded which). CDR3: CASGQGTGYQPQHF. The CDR3 nucleotides are TGTGCCAGCGGCCAGGGGACAGGGTATCAGCCCCAGCATTTT.